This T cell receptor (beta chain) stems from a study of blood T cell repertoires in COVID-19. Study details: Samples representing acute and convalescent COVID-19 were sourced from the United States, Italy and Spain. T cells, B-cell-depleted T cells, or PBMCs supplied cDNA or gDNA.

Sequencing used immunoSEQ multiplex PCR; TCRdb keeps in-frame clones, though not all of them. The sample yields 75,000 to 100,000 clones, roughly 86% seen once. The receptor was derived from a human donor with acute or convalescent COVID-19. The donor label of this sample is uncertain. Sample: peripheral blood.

The CDR3 DNA reads as TGTGCCAGCAGCTTAGAGGCAGGGCTCAATCAGCCCCAGCATTTT. Encoded protein: CASSLEAGLNQPQHF. The chain joins TRBV7-8 to TRBJ1-5, with a tentative D call TRBD1 (5 bases). Trimming removed 1 base at V and 3 bases at J, with 10 bases between. The CDR3 has 15 residues. Germline loops: CDR1 SGHVS, CDR2 FQNEAQ.